This T cell receptor (beta chain) was sequenced for a study of T-cell memory formation after mild COVID-19. This clonotype came up a few times. The germline CDR1 and CDR2 sequences are SGHAT and FQNNGV. V lost 3 bases and J lost 9, with 18 bases in between. The CDR3 runs to 15 residues. One entry per CDR3 protein results from TCRdb running MiXCR on the 5' RACE reads. The sample has 300,000 to 400,000 distinct CDR3 sequences; 10% to 15% are singletons. This clonotype was sampled from a man aged 18-30 years who had mild COVID-19 (a few samples of this study predate the infection). Cell type and time point are not known. V and J are TRBV11-2 and TRBJ2-1; D might be TRBD1 (6 bases). Sequencing input: PBMCs or a T cell subset sorted from them (not recorded which). CDR3 amino acids: CASSFLDSLRGEQFF. CDR3 in DNA: TGTGCCAGCAGCTTCTTGGACAGTTTGAGGGGTGAGCAGTTCTTC.